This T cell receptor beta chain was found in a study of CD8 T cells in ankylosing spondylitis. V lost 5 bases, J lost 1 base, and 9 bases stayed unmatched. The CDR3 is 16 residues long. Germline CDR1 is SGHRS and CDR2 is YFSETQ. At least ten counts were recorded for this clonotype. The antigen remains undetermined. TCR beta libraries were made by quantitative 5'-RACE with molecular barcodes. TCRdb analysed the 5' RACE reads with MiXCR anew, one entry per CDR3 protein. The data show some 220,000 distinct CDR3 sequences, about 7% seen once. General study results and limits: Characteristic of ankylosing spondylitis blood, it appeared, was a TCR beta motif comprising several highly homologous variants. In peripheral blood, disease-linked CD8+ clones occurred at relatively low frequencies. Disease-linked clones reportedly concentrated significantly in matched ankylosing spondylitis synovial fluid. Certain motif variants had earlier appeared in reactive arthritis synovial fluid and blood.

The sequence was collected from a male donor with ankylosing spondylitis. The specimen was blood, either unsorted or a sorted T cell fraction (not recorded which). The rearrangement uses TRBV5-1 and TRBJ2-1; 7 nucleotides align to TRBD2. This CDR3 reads CASSPKLATSYNEQFF. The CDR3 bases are TGCGCCAGCAGTCCCAAACTAGCGACTTCCTACAATGAGCAGTTCTTC.